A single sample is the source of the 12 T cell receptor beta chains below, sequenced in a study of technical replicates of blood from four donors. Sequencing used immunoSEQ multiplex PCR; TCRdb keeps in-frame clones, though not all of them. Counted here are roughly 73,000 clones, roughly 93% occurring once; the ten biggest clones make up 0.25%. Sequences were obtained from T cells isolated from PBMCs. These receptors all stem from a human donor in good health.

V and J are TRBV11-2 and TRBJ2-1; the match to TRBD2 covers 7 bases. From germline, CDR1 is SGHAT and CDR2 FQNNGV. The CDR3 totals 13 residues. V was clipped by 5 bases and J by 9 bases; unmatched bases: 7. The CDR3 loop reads CASSPDPGGEQFF. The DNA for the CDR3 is TGTGCCAGCAGCCCGGACCCGGGGGGTGAGCAGTTCTTC. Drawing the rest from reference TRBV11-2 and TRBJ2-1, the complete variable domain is EAGVAQSPRYKIIEKRQSVAFWCNPISGHATLYWYQQILGQGPKLLIQFQNNGVVDDSQLPKDRFSAERLKGVDSTLKIQPAKLEDSAVYLCASSPDPGGEQFFGPGTRLTVL.

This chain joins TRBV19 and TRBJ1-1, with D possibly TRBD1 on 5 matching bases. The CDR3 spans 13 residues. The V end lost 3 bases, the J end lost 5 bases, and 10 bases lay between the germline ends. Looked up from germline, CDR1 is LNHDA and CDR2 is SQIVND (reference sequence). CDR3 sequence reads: CASSIIPGTEAFF. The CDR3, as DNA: TGTGCCAGTAGTATTATTCCAGGGACTGAAGCTTTCTTT.

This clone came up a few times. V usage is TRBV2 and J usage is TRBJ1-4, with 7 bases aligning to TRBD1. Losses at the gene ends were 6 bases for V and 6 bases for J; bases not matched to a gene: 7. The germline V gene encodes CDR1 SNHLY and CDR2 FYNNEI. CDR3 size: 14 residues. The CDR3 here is CASRGDSYHEKLFF. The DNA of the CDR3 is TGTGCCAGCAGGGGGGACAGTTACCATGAAAAACTGTTTTTT.

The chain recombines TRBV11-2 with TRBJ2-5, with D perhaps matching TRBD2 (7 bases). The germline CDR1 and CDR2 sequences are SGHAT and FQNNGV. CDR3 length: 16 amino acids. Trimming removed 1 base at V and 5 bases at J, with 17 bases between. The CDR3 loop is CASSLVGGAFGETQYF. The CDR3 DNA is TGTGCCAGCAGCTTAGTTGGGGGGGCTTTTGGCGAGACCCAGTACTTC.

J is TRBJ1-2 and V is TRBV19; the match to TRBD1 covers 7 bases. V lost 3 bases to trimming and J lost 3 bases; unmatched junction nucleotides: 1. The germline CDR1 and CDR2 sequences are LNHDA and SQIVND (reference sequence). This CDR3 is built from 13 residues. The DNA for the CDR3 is TGTGCCAGTAGTATTACAGGGGACTATGGCTACACCTTC. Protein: CASSITGDYGYTF.

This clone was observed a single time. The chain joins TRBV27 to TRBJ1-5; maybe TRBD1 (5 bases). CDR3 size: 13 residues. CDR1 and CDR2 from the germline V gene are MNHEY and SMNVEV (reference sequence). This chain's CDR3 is CASVGGKESAQHF. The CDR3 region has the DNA TGTGCGAGCGTGGGGGGAAAGGAATCAGCCCAGCATTTT.

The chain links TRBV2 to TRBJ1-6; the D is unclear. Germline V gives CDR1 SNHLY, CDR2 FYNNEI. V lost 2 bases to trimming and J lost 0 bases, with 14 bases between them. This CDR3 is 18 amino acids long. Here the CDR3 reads CASSEYSQFFSYNSPLHF. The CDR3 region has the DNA TGTGCCAGCAGTGAATACAGTCAATTCTTCTCCTATAATTCACCCCTCCACTTT. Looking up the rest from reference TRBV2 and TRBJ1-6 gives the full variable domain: EPEVTQTPSHQVTQMGQEVILRCVPISNHLYFYWYRQILGQKVEFLVSFYNNEISEKSEIFDDQFSVERPDGSNFTLKIRSTKLEDSAMYFCASSEYSQFFSYNSPLHFGNGTRLTVT.

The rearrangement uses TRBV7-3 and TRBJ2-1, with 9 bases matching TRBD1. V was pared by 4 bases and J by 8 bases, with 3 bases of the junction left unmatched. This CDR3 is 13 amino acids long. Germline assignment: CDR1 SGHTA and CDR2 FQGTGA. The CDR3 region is CASSWTGADEQFF. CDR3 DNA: TGTGCCAGCAGCTGGACAGGGGCGGATGAGCAGTTCTTC.

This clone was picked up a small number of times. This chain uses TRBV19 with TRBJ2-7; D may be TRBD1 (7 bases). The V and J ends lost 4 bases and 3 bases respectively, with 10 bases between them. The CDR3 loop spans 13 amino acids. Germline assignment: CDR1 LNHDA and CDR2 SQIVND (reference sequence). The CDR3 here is CASSTGGGYEQYF. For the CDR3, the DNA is TGTGCCAGTAGTACAGGGGGAGGCTACGAGCAGTACTTC.

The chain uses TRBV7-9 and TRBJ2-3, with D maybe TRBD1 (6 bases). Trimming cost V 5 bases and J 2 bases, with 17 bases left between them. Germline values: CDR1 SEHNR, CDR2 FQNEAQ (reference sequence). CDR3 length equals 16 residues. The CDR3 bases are TGTGCCAGCAGCGGCGAACAGGGTATAAACACAGATACGCAGTATTTT. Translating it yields CASSGEQGINTDTQYF.

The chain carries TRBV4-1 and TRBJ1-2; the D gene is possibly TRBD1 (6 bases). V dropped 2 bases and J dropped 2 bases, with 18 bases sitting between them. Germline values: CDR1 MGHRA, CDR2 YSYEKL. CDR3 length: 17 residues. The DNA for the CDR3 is TGCGCCAGCAGCCAAATTTTGAGACAGGAGAAAAACTATGGCTACACCTTC. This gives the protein CASSQILRQEKNYGYTF.

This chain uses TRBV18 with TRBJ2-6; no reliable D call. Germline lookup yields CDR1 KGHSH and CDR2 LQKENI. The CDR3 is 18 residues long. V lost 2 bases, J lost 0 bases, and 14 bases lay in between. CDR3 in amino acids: CASSPYPQSPSGANVLTF. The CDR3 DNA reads TGTGCCAGCTCACCATATCCTCAGTCCCCCTCTGGGGCCAACGTCCTGACTTTC.